These T cell receptor beta chains were read from a single sample in a study of identical twins. Each CDR3 protein gets one entry after TCRdb re-called the 5' RACE reads with MiXCR. Among hundreds of thousands of distinct CDR3 sequences listed, 9% to 15% were seen once. This sample also appeared in a second study, on yellow fever vaccine responses in identical twins.

Specimen: PBMCs. The receptors were sampled from a woman aged 18 to 35 in good health. The CDR3 runs from the conserved cysteine through the conserved F or W. Fields, in order: clone size, V gene, D gene, J gene, CDR3 length, CDR3 protein, CDR3 DNA. D genes are given only for firm matches. Not every row has a clone size; where given, it reads once, few, many or a size class.

>-|TRBV29-1|-|TRBJ2-1|14
CSVWIALTLAEQFF
TGCAGCGTATGGATAGCTTTAACTCTGGCTGAGCAGTTCTTC
>-|TRBV2|-|TRBJ2-3|13
CASSFSPADTQYF
TGTGCCAGCAGTTTCTCCCCCGCAGATACGCAGTATTTT
>-|TRBV10-3|-|TRBJ2-1|15
CAISESAGISGEQFF
TGTGCCATCAGTGAGTCGGCAGGGATATCGGGTGAGCAGTTCTTC
>few|TRBV28|-|TRBJ1-2|16
CASSTRGRPLGYGYTF
TGTGCCAGCAGTACTCGGGGGCGCCCTCTAGGCTATGGCTACACCTTC
>many|TRBV5-1|TRBD1|TRBJ2-4|14
CASSLDRGGYIQYF
TGCGCCAGCAGCCTGGACAGGGGAGGATACATTCAGTACTTC
>many|TRBV5-5|-|TRBJ1-3|15
CASSLEGGSGNTIYF
TGTGCCAGCAGCTTGGAAGGTGGATCTGGAAACACCATATATTTT
>-|TRBV5-1|TRBD2|TRBJ2-2|16
CASSWGLAGDTGELFF
TGCGCCAGCAGCTGGGGACTAGCGGGGGACACCGGGGAGCTGTTTTTT
>few|TRBV28|-|TRBJ2-7|13
CASGGYYQYEQYF
TGTGCCAGCGGCGGGTACTACCAATACGAGCAGTACTTC
>-|TRBV12-3/TRBV12-4|TRBD1|TRBJ2-2|15
CASSLRTGISRELFF
TGTGCCAGCAGTTTGAGGACAGGGATCTCCCGGGAGCTGTTTTTT
>-|TRBV10-3|-|TRBJ1-1|15
CAIRGRTKKNTEAFF
TGTGCCATCAGGGGACGGACAAAAAAAAACACTGAAGCTTTCTTT
>few|TRBV7-8|TRBD2|TRBJ2-1|16
CASSLEAGGGYNEQFF
TGTGCCAGCAGCTTAGAAGCGGGAGGTGGATACAATGAGCAGTTCTTC
>once|TRBV2|-|TRBJ2-1|15
CASRQPGGTYNEQFF
TGTGCCAGCAGGCAGCCTGGCGGCACCTACAATGAGCAGTTCTTC
>few|TRBV20-1|TRBD1|TRBJ2-4|15
CSARAWTGGKNIQYF
TGCAGTGCTAGAGCCTGGACAGGGGGGAAAAACATTCAGTACTTC
>few|TRBV5-1|-|TRBJ2-3|15
CASSTKRPGTDTQYF
TGCGCCAGCAGCACGAAACGCCCCGGGACAGATACGCAGTATTTT
>many|TRBV20-1|-|TRBJ2-3|14
CSARGAGSTDTQYF
TGCAGTGCTAGAGGGGCCGGCAGCACAGATACGCAGTATTTT
>few|TRBV10-3|-|TRBJ1-4|13
CAISDGYDEKLFF
TGTGCCATCAGTGACGGGTATGATGAAAAACTGTTTTTT
>-|TRBV18|-|TRBJ2-2|15
CASSPPSTNTGELFF
TGTGCCAGCTCACCACCCAGTACGAACACCGGGGAGCTGTTTTTT
>-|TRBV20-1|-|TRBJ2-1|16
CSALGIFPEIYNEQFF
TGCAGTGCTCTCGGAATTTTCCCGGAAATTTACAATGAGCAGTTCTTC
>few|TRBV19|TRBD1|TRBJ2-7|14
CASTPGQGPYEQYF
TGTGCCAGTACTCCGGGACAGGGGCCCTACGAGCAGTACTTC
>-|TRBV9|-|TRBJ1-1|15
CASSGQADMNTEAFF
TGTGCCAGCAGCGGACAGGCGGACATGAACACTGAAGCTTTCTTT
>few|TRBV6-2/TRBV6-3|-|TRBJ1-2|17
CASSYSPRDPSNYGYTF
TGTGCCAGCAGTTACTCCCCCAGGGATCCATCCAACTATGGCTACACCTTC
>-|TRBV25-1|-|TRBJ1-2|18
CASSETLAQATGDYGYTF
TGTGCCAGCAGTGAAACTCTCGCTCAGGCGACAGGCGATTATGGCTACACCTTC
>few|TRBV12-3/TRBV12-4|-|TRBJ1-2|14
CASSLDREIYGYTF
TGTGCCAGCAGTTTAGACCGGGAGATCTATGGCTACACCTTC
>-|TRBV27|-|TRBJ2-3|13
CASTNGVTDTQYF
TGTGCCAGCACGAACGGAGTAACAGATACGCAGTATTTT
>many|TRBV5-1|TRBD1|TRBJ2-1|15
CASSLDRVTNNEQFF
TGCGCCAGCAGCTTAGACAGGGTGACAAACAATGAGCAGTTCTTC
>-|TRBV3-1|-|TRBJ2-1|17
CASSQTKGPQSYNEQFF
TGTGCCAGCAGCCAGACTAAGGGGCCCCAGTCCTACAATGAGCAGTTCTTC
>-|TRBV4-1|TRBD1|TRBJ1-4|15
CASSQGTGGDEKLFF
TGCGCCAGCAGCCAAGGAACAGGGGGAGATGAAAAACTGTTTTTT
>few|TRBV5-1|-|TRBJ2-5|14
CASSFRDRGETQYF
TGCGCCAGCAGCTTCCGGGACCGGGGGGAGACCCAGTACTTC
>-|TRBV5-6|-|TRBJ1-1|16
CASSLDRIRSGTEAFF
TGTGCCAGCAGCTTGGACAGGATCAGGAGCGGGACTGAAGCTTTCTTT
>few|TRBV12-3/TRBV12-4|-|TRBJ1-6|14
CASSLVQGRRPLHF
TGTGCCAGCAGTTTAGTACAGGGACGACGGCCCCTCCACTTT
>many|TRBV4-1|TRBD2|TRBJ2-4|15
CASSQEGTSGRAQYF
TGCGCCAGCAGCCAAGAAGGGACTAGCGGGAGGGCCCAGTACTTC
>few|TRBV12-3/TRBV12-4|TRBD1|TRBJ1-1|13
CASRSTGFSEAFF
TGTGCCAGCAGATCGACAGGGTTTTCTGAAGCTTTCTTT
>few|TRBV7-9|-|TRBJ2-5|11
CASSPSWGQYF
TGTGCCAGCAGCCCTTCCTGGGGCCAGTACTTC
>-|TRBV6-1|TRBD1|TRBJ2-7|14
CASGTGTGGYEQYF
TGTGCCAGCGGAACCGGGACAGGGGGCTACGAGCAGTACTTC
>few|TRBV4-1|-|TRBJ2-2|14
CASSLSGGSKELFF
TGCGCCAGCAGCCTATCAGGAGGGTCCAAGGAGCTGTTTTTT
>few|TRBV7-9|-|TRBJ1-2|15
CASSLAFSGDYGYTF
TGTGCCAGCAGCTTAGCGTTTTCAGGGGACTATGGCTACACCTTC
>few|TRBV13|TRBD2|TRBJ2-7|15
CASSSSGLAGYEQYF
TGTGCCAGCAGCTCATCCGGACTAGCGGGATACGAGCAGTACTTC
>-|TRBV12-5|-|TRBJ2-1|14
CASGLGGLDNEQFF
TGTGCTAGTGGTTTGGGGGGGCTGGACAATGAGCAGTTCTTC